The TCR beta chain under discussion was sequenced for a study of T-cell reconstitution after alpha-beta-depleted transplantation in children. General study findings and limits: Once a year had passed after transplant, T-cell counts and diversity came mostly from newly produced T cells. Several hundred rapidly expanded clones from non-depleted graft cells reportedly supplied alpha-beta T cells about two months post-transplant. Surviving recipient T cells and intrathymic progenitors accounted for some patients' high TCRbeta diversity at day 60.

TCRbeta library preparation incorporated unique molecular identifiers. A single record per CDR3 protein comes from TCRdb applying MiXCR to the PCR reads. The data show some 120,000 distinct CDR3 sequences, with about 9.3% seen just once and less than 40% held by the top ten. Remarks on this clonotype: Its matching antigen is unknown. A read error may account for a junction end that differs from germline.

This receptor was taken from a boy between 2 and 10 years old with acute lymphoblastic leukemia, due to receive a stem cell transplant. The source material was PBMCs, sampled before TCRalphabeta/CD19-depleted stem cell transplant.

The CDR3: CASKMRDTGANFLTF. The DNA for the CDR3 is TGCGCCAGCAAAATGCGGGATACTGGGGCCAACTTCCTGACTTTC. The J gene is TRBJ2-6, the V gene TRBV5-1; D is possibly TRBD2 (6 bases). This CDR3 region has 15 residues. Germline CDR1 and CDR2: SGHRS and YFSETQ.